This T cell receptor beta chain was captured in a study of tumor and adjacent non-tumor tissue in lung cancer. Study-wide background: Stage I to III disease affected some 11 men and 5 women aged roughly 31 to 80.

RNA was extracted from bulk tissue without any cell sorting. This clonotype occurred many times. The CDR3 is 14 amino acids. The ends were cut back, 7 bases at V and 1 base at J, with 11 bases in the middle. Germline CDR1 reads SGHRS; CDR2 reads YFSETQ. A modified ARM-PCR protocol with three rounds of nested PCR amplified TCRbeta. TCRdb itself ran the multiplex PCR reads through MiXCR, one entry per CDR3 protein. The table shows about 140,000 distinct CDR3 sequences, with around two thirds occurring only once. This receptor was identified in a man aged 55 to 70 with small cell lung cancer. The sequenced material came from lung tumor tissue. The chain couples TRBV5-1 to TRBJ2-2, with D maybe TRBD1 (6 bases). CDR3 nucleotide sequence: TGCGCCAGCCGTAGGACAGAGAACACCGGGGAGCTGTTTTTT. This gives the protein CASRRTENTGELFF.